Sequencing of this T cell receptor (beta chain) was carried out in a study of OX40 agonist ivuxolimab in advanced cancers. The length of the CDR3 is 15 residues. Trimming took 4 bases from V and 7 from J; bases not matched to a gene: 10. Per the germline V gene, CDR1 is LGHNA and CDR2 is YSLEER. Generated by immunoSEQ multiplex PCR, the TCRdb table keeps only in-frame clones and is missing some. The profile shows fewer than 75,000 clones, approximately 88% of them singletons. The sample consisted of CD4+ or CD8+ T cells sorted from blood, taken in a trial of the OX40 agonist ivuxolimab. The TCR sequence derives from an adult with an advanced solid tumor such as melanoma, head and neck, liver or kidney cancer. The chain employs TRBV4-3 and TRBJ2-1, with 7 bases lining up with TRBD2. CDR3 nucleotide sequence: TGCGCCAGCAGCCCGCTTGGGGAGGGGATAAATGAGCAGTTCTTC. This encodes CASSPLGEGINEQFF.